The next 32 T cell receptor beta chains were all read from a single sample in a study of shared T cell receptors in the human thymus. Assay used: immunoSEQ multiplex PCR; TCRdb lists only in-frame clones, some missing. The sample holds more than 550,000 clones; 75% to 90% are singletons and the top ten take about 0.0098%. These records were also assigned to another study, of human thymus T cells.

Input material: thymocytes. The receptors come from a girl under three years old with a congenital heart defect.

This chain joins TRBV6-5 and TRBJ1-2; 7 bases are a match to TRBD1. The V and J ends lost 2 bases and 6 bases, in that order; junction bases with no gene match: 3. From germline, CDR1 is MNHEY and CDR2 SVGAGI. This CDR3 region has 13 residues. CDR3 sequence: CASSYPTGHGYTF. CDR3 DNA: TGTGCCAGCAGTTACCCGACAGGGCATGGCTACACCTTC.

This chain joins TRBV7-2 and TRBJ1-1, with D possibly TRBD1 on 5 matching bases. V dropped 0 bases and J dropped 1 base, with 9 bases sitting between them. CDR1 SGHTA and CDR2 FQGNSA come from the germline V gene. The CDR3 runs 15 residues. CDR3 sequence reads: CASSLAQGENTEAFF. CDR3 sequence (DNA): TGTGCCAGCAGCTTAGCGCAAGGGGAGAACACTGAAGCTTTCTTT.

The chain joins TRBV10-1 to TRBJ2-1, with D possibly matching TRBD1 (5 bases). V lost 5 bases and J lost 0, with 14 bases in between. The CDR3 is made up of 16 amino acids. Per germline, CDR1 WNHNN and CDR2 SYGVQD (reference sequence). CDR3 sequence (DNA): TGCGCCAGCAGTCTCGGCGACACAGGCTCCTACAATGAGCAGTTCTTC. Protein: CASSLGDTGSYNEQFF.

In this sample, this clone turned up once. V and J are TRBV2 and TRBJ1-4; D remains unclear. From germline, CDR1 is SNHLY and CDR2 FYNNEI. This CDR3 comprises 15 residues. V lost 4 bases, J lost 3 bases, and 12 bases lay in between. Here the CDR3 reads CASSVWRASNEKLFF. In nucleotides, the CDR3 is TGTGCCAGCAGTGTGTGGAGGGCATCTAATGAAAAACTGTTTTTT.

The V gene is TRBV27, the J gene TRBJ2-7, with TRBD2 matching 7 bases. The CDR3 runs to 17 residues. The J segment lost 0 bases and the V segment lost 3 bases, leaving 11 bases of the junction unmatched. CDR1 and CDR2 from the germline V gene are MNHEY and SMNVEV (reference sequence). The CDR3 is CASSFFSSGISSYEQYF. The CDR3 region has the DNA TGTGCCAGCAGTTTTTTTTCTAGCGGAATTAGCTCCTACGAGCAGTACTTC.

This clone came up a few times. The genes are TRBV11-2 and TRBJ1-6, with 7 bases identical to TRBD1. The CDR3 extends over 19 amino acids. V lost 5 bases and J lost 6; bases outside the gene matches: 19. CDR1 is SGHAT, CDR2 FQNNGV, per germline. The CDR3 loop is CASSPRGQRLGRPNSPLHF. The CDR3 bases are TGTGCCAGCAGCCCGCGGGGACAGCGGCTAGGCCGCCCTAATTCACCCCTCCACTTT.

The chain couples TRBV19 to TRBJ1-4; D might be TRBD1 (5 bases). This CDR3 spans 22 amino acids. The V end lost 3 bases, the J end lost 1 base, and 30 bases lay between the germline ends. The germline V gene has CDR1 LNHDA and CDR2 SQIVND (reference sequence). The chain's CDR3 is CASSIVRAATPPGRETNEKLFF. The CDR3 DNA reads as TGTGCCAGTAGTATTGTAAGGGCCGCTACCCCACCCGGCAGGGAAACTAATGAAAAACTGTTTTTT.

The gene calls are TRBV7-9 and TRBJ1-2; D is ambiguous. The CDR3 length is 14 residues. Germline CDR1 reads SEHNR; CDR2 reads FQNEAQ (reference sequence). The ends were cut back, 0 bases at V and 6 bases at J, with 11 bases in the middle. CDR3 residues: CASSLAGSRNGYTF. The CDR3 DNA sequence: TGTGCCAGCAGCTTAGCGGGCAGCCGGAATGGCTACACCTTC. Full variable domain (remainder filled in from reference TRBV7-9 and TRBJ1-2): DTGVSQNPRHKITKRGQNVTFRCDPISEHNRLYWYRQTLGQGPEFLTYFQNEAQLEKSRLLSDRFSAERPKGSFSTLEIQRTEQGDSAMYLCASSLAGSRNGYTFGSGTRLTVV.

V and J are TRBV5-4 and TRBJ2-7; no reliable D call. The germline CDR1 and CDR2 sequences are SGHNT and YYREEE (reference sequence). Trimming cost V 2 bases and J 3 bases, with 12 bases left between them. CDR3 length: 14 amino acids. The CDR3 DNA is TGTGCCAGCAGCTTTCGGCCTAGTGACTACGAGCAGTACTTC. Translation gives CASSFRPSDYEQYF.

This sequence joins TRBV6-1 and TRBJ2-7, with 7 bases lining up with TRBD1. Germline values: CDR1 MNHNS, CDR2 SASEGT. Germline trimming cut 7 bases from V and 2 bases from J; bases unmatched to any gene: 8. The CDR3 consists of 14 residues. CDR3 loop: CASTLEGTAYEQYF. The CDR3 nucleotides are TGTGCCAGCACCCTAGAGGGGACAGCCTACGAGCAGTACTTC.

The rearrangement uses TRBV2 and TRBJ1-1; 10 nucleotides agree with TRBD1. The CDR3 totals 18 residues. With 4 bases clipped from V and 0 bases from J, the junction kept 11 bases outside the gene matches. Germline-derived CDR1 and CDR2 are SNHLY and FYNNEI. The CDR3 spells CASSAGTGVRLMNTEAFF. In DNA form, the CDR3 reads TGTGCCAGCAGTGCCGGGACAGGGGTACGCCTAATGAACACTGAAGCTTTCTTT. Complete variable domain (other parts from reference TRBV2 and TRBJ1-1): EPEVTQTPSHQVTQMGQEVILRCVPISNHLYFYWYRQILGQKVEFLVSFYNNEISEKSEIFDDQFSVERPDGSNFTLKIRSTKLEDSAMYFCASSAGTGVRLMNTEAFFGQGTRLTVV.

The V call is TRBV5-6, the J call TRBJ1-5, with 8 nucleotides matching TRBD1. The CDR3 contains 17 residues. Germline trimming cut 0 bases from V and 5 bases from J; bases unmatched to any gene: 10. The germline V gene has CDR1 SGHDT and CDR2 YYEEEE. The CDR3 sequence: CASSLAPLAGGDQPQHF. As DNA, the CDR3 is TGTGCCAGCAGCTTGGCCCCACTGGCAGGGGGCGATCAGCCCCAGCATTTT.

V and J are TRBV7-8 and TRBJ2-3; maybe TRBD1 (7 bases). V dropped 3 bases and J dropped 1 base, with 23 bases sitting between them. The length of the CDR3 is 19 residues. Per germline, CDR1 SGHVS and CDR2 FQNEAQ. The CDR3 reads CASSLPEAGGRGGTDTQYF. The CDR3 bases are TGTGCCAGCAGCTTGCCCGAAGCAGGTGGCAGGGGGGGCACAGATACGCAGTATTTT. The complete variable domain, with remaining parts taken from reference TRBV7-8 and TRBJ2-3, reads GAGVSQSPRYKVAKRGQDVALRCDPISGHVSLFWYQQALGQGPEFLTYFQNEAQLDKSGLPSDRFFAERPEGSVSTLKIQRTQQEDSAVYLCASSLPEAGGRGGTDTQYFGPGTRLTVL.

The V call is TRBV6-5, the J call TRBJ2-4; the D is unclear. This CDR3 spans 14 amino acids. Germline V gives CDR1 MNHEY, CDR2 SVGAGI. V lost 2 bases and J 0 bases, leaving 5 bases between the germline ends. The CDR3 spells CASSYGLAKNIQYF. CDR3 bases: TGTGCCAGCAGTTACGGCCTAGCCAAAAACATTCAGTACTTC.

Here the CDR3 DNA reads TGCGCCAGCAGCCAAGCACCGGGGACAGGGAGATATGGCTACACCTTC. Translated: CASSQAPGTGRYGYTF. This rearrangement joins TRBV4-1 to TRBJ1-2; 9 bases agree with TRBD1. CDR3 length: 16 amino acids. Germline CDR1 is MGHRA and CDR2 is YSYEKL. J was trimmed by 5 bases and V by 1 base; bases with no gene match: 8.

The chain has TRBV4-1 and TRBJ2-7, with D possibly being TRBD1 (6 bases). Trimming pared 4 bases from V and 3 bases from J, leaving 28 bases between. The CDR3 has 19 amino acids. Looked up from germline, CDR1 is MGHRA and CDR2 is YSYEKL. The CDR3 DNA reads TGCGCCAGCAGCCGGAATCCACAGGGTCCCGAAGGTCGCGTCTACGAGCAGTACTTC. Protein product: CASSRNPQGPEGRVYEQYF.

The sample holds a few counts of this clone. V gene TRBV27 combines with J gene TRBJ2-2; TRBD1 matches 11 bases. The CDR3 extends over 19 amino acids. After removal of 3 bases from V and 1 base from J, the junction contained 10 bases not matched to a gene. The germline V gene encodes CDR1 MNHEY and CDR2 SMNVEV (reference sequence). The CDR3 DNA sequence: TGTGCCAGCAGTTTGCCGAACGGGACAGGGGGGAGGAACACCGGGGAGCTGTTTTTT. The encoded protein is CASSLPNGTGGRNTGELFF.

This clone was recorded only once. The chain recombines TRBV9 with TRBJ2-2; 7 bases fit TRBD1. Germline V lookup: CDR1 SGDLS, CDR2 YYNGEE. This CDR3 has 14 residues. V lost 5 bases, J lost 4 bases, and 5 bases stayed unmatched. The CDR3: CASRRTGSTGELFF. For the CDR3, the DNA is TGTGCCAGCAGACGGACAGGATCCACCGGGGAGCTGTTTTTT.

This chain uses TRBV4-3 with TRBJ1-2; D gene ambiguous. Looked up from germline, CDR1 is LGHNA and CDR2 is YSLEER. The V end was cut by 4 bases, the J end by 0 bases, with 12 bases between. The CDR3 is 15 amino acids. The CDR3 DNA follows: TGCGCCAGCAGCCTTACATCCAGTCCTAACTATGGCTACACCTTC. This codes for CASSLTSSPNYGYTF.

This clone has just a few counts. The rearrangement uses TRBV30 and TRBJ2-7; TRBD2 is a possible D gene (6 bases). Trimming left V 4 bases short and J 1 base short, with 26 bases between. The CDR3 has 18 residues. Germline CDR1 reads GTSNPN; CDR2 reads SVGIG (reference sequence). The CDR3 nucleotides are TGTGCCTGGAAATCGGCAGGGACTCCCTTGCGCGGGTCCTACGAGCAGTACTTC. Its translation: CAWKSAGTPLRGSYEQYF.

The chain joins TRBV14 to TRBJ1-1, with TRBD1 matching 7 bases. V was pared by 0 bases and J by 2 bases, with 21 bases of the junction left unmatched. CDR1 is SGHDN and CDR2 is FVKESK in the germline V gene. The CDR3 runs to 21 residues. The CDR3 region has the DNA TGTGCCAGCAGCCAAGACGCCCCAACGGACAGGCAGGATCCCCGAAACACTGAAGCTTTCTTT. This codes for CASSQDAPTDRQDPRNTEAFF.

For the CDR3, the DNA is TGCGCCAGCAGCTTGGGCCGGGACAGCCTTGTTCACTCCTACGAGCAGTACTTC. Translating gives CASSLGRDSLVHSYEQYF. The genes are TRBV5-1 and TRBJ2-7, with 7 bases that match TRBD1. V lost 0 bases to trimming and J lost 0 bases; unmatched junction nucleotides: 12. The CDR3 is 18 amino acids. Germline V gives CDR1 SGHRS, CDR2 YFSETQ.

The chain has TRBV29-1 and TRBJ1-1, with 8 bases matching TRBD1. The CDR3 consists of 14 residues. CDR1 is SQVTM and CDR2 is ANQGSEA in the germline V gene. The J segment lost 0 bases and the V segment lost 7 bases, leaving 7 bases of the junction unmatched. CDR3 in DNA: TGCAGCGCATGTGGACAGGGTATGAACACTGAAGCTTTCTTT. Translated: CSACGQGMNTEAFF. The full variable domain, with the rest looked up from reference TRBV29-1 and TRBJ1-1, is SAVISQKPSRDICQRGTSLTIQCQVDSQVTMMFWYRQQPGQSLTLIATANQGSEATYESGFVIDKFPISRPNLTFSTLTVSNMSPEDSSIYLCSACGQGMNTEAFFGQGTRLTVV.

The J gene is TRBJ1-2, the V gene TRBV7-8; TRBD1 is a possible D gene (5 bases). Trimming removed 3 bases at V and 3 bases at J, with 14 bases between. CDR1 and CDR2 from the germline V gene are SGHVS and FQNEAQ. The CDR3 loop spans 15 amino acids. CDR3 sequence reads: CASSLTPGGDYGYTF. The DNA of the CDR3 is TGTGCCAGCAGCTTGACGCCGGGGGGGGACTATGGCTACACCTTC.

DNA of the CDR3: TGTGCCAGCAGTTTATCCCCAGGACAGGGCAATCAGCCCCAGCATTTT. It is translated as CASSLSPGQGNQPQHF. This chain joins TRBV27 and TRBJ1-5; 7 bases map to TRBD1. V shed 0 bases, J shed 2 bases, and the junction held 4 bases outside the gene matches. The germline V gene has CDR1 MNHEY and CDR2 SMNVEV (reference sequence). This CDR3 spans 16 amino acids.

The V gene is TRBV5-1, the J gene TRBJ2-3; TRBD2 matches at 15 bases. CDR1 and CDR2 (germline): SGHRS, YFSETQ. Trimming took 1 base from V and 0 from J; bases not matched to a gene: 6. The CDR3 is made up of 19 amino acids. The CDR3 nucleotides read TGCGCCAGCAGCTTGCGCCGGACTAGCGGGGGGGCGAGCACAGATACGCAGTATTTT. Protein product: CASSLRRTSGGASTDTQYF.

The J gene is TRBJ1-1, the V gene TRBV4-2; D ambiguous. Germline V gives CDR1 LGHNA, CDR2 YNFKEQ. The CDR3 extends over 15 amino acids. Trimming pared 0 bases from V and 1 base from J, leaving 9 bases between. The CDR3 sequence is CASSQDFTGNTEAFF. The CDR3, as DNA: TGTGCCAGCAGCCAAGATTTTACGGGGAACACTGAAGCTTTCTTT.

V gene TRBV7-9 combines with J gene TRBJ2-1; TRBD2 aligns across 11 bases. The CDR3 covers 16 residues. V gave up 6 bases and J gave up 8 bases; unmatched junction bases: 12. Germline V gene data show CDR1 as SEHNR and CDR2 as FQNEAQ (reference sequence). The DNA for the CDR3 is TGTGCCAGCAGATTTAGCGGGGGGGCCGGAGCCGATGAGCAGTTCTTC. This encodes CASRFSGGAGADEQFF.

The chain joins TRBV6-5 to TRBJ2-1, with TRBD1 matching over 8 bases. The CDR3 extends over 16 amino acids. V was pared by 2 bases and J by 8 bases, with 11 bases of the junction left unmatched. Germline V gives CDR1 MNHEY, CDR2 SVGAGI. Here the CDR3 reads CASSYADRARLDEQFF. DNA for the CDR3: TGTGCCAGCAGTTACGCGGACAGGGCGCGTTTAGATGAGCAGTTCTTC.

CDR3 protein: CASSSIGGDYTEAFF. CDR3 in DNA: TGTGCCAGCAGCTCAATCGGTGGGGACTACACTGAAGCTTTCTTT. The chain carries TRBV5-4 and TRBJ1-1, with D tentatively TRBD1 (5 bases). The CDR3 extends over 15 amino acids. The V and J ends lost 3 bases and 3 bases respectively, with 15 bases between them. Germline V CDR1 and CDR2: SGHNT, YYREEE (reference sequence).

This clone came up once. CDR3 bases: TGTGCCAGCAGTGGACGGGACAGGGTATCACGGAACTATGGCTACACCTTC. Its translation is CASSGRDRVSRNYGYTF. This sequence joins TRBV25-1 and TRBJ1-2; 9 bases line up with TRBD1. CDR3 length equals 17 residues. V gave up 4 bases and J gave up 2 bases; unmatched junction bases: 11. The germline CDR1 and CDR2 sequences are MGHDK and SYGVNS.

The V and J genes are TRBV10-2 and TRBJ1-2, with 10 bases matching TRBD1. The CDR3 consists of 14 residues. V was pared by 8 bases and J by 3 bases, with 6 bases of the junction left unmatched. Germline V gene data show CDR1 as WSHSY and CDR2 as SAAADI. This CDR3 reads CASSGTGVHYGYTF. CDR3 nucleotide sequence: TGCGCCAGCTCCGGGACAGGGGTTCACTATGGCTACACCTTC.